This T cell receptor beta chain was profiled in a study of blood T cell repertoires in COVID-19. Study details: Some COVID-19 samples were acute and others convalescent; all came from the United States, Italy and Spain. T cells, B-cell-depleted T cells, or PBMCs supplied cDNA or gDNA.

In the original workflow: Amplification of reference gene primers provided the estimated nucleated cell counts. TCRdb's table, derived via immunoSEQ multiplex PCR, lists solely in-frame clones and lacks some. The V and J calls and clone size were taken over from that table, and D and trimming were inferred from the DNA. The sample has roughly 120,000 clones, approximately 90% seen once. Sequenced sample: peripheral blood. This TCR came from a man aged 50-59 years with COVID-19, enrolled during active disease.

CDR3: CASSEGGRVYTGELFF. CDR3 nucleotide sequence: TGTGCCAGCAGTGAAGGGGGCAGGGTGTACACCGGGGAGCTGTTTTTT. The chain combines TRBV2 with TRBJ2-2; weak D call: TRBD1 (5 bases). CDR3 length: 16 amino acids. V was pared by 1 base and J by 3 bases, with 12 bases between. In germline, CDR1 is SNHLY, CDR2 FYNNEI.